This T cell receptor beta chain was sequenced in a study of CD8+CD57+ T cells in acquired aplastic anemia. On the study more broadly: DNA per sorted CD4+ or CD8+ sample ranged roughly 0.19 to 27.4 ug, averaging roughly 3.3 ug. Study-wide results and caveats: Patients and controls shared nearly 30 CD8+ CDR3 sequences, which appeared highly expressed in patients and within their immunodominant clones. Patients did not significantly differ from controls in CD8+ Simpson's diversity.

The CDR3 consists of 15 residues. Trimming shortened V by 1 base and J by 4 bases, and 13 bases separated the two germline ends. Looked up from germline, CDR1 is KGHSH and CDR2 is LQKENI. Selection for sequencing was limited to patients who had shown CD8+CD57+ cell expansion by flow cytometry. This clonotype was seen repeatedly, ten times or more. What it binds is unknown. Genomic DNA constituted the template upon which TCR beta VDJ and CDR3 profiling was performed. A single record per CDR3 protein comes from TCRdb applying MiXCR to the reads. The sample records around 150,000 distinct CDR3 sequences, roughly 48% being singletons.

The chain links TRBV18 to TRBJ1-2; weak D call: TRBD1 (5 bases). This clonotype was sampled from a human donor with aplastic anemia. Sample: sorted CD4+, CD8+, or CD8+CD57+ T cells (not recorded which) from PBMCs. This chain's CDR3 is CASSPRGDSSYGYTF. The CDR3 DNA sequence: TGTGCCAGCTCACCACGTGGGGACTCTTCCTATGGCTACACCTTC.